This is a list of T cell receptor beta chains from one sample in a study of regulatory T cells in long-lasting Graves disease. TCRdb used MiXCR to reprocess the multiplex PCR reads, holding one entry per CDR3 protein. The sample includes 500,000 or so distinct CDR3 sequences, more than 15% seen only once; the top ten take 20% to 25%. The same sample was also used in a study of T cells in Graves' hyperthyroidism and ophthalmopathy.

The source material was peripheral blood mononuclear cells (PBMCs), sampled at new diagnosis, from a patient treated with antithyroid drugs. The source is a woman aged 35-65 years with Graves disease. Each CDR3 is given with its conserved first and last residue. D genes are given only for firm matches. Rows give clone size only sometimes, using once, few, many, or a class for an expanded clone.

J gene: TRBJ2-2
V gene: TRBV5-1
CDR3 length: 14
D gene: .
clone size: .
CDR3 protein: CASSPFGDTGELFF
CDR3 DNA: TGCGCCAGCAGCCCCTTCGGGGACACCGGGGAGCTGTTTTTT

J gene: TRBJ1-5
V gene: TRBV6-1
CDR3 length: 13
D gene: .
clone size: .
CDR3 protein: CASSEMTQQPQHF
CDR3 DNA: TGTGCCAGCAGTGAAATGACTCAGCAGCCCCAGCATTTT

J gene: TRBJ2-5
V gene: TRBV28
CDR3 length: 16
D gene: TRBD2
clone size: few
CDR3 protein: CASSLNELAAEETQYF
CDR3 DNA: TGTGCCAGCAGTTTGAACGAACTAGCGGCTGAAGAGACCCAGTACTTC

J gene: TRBJ1-1
V gene: TRBV2
CDR3 length: 14
D gene: .
clone size: many
CDR3 protein: CASRETTGQTEAFF
CDR3 DNA: TGTGCCAGCAGAGAAACCACAGGGCAAACTGAAGCTTTCTTT

J gene: TRBJ1-2
V gene: TRBV4-1
CDR3 length: 14
D gene: .
clone size: many
CDR3 protein: CASSHPTENYGYTF
CDR3 DNA: TGCGCCAGCAGCCATCCCACAGAGAACTATGGCTACACCTTC

J gene: TRBJ2-5
V gene: TRBV3-1
CDR3 length: 17
D gene: TRBD1
clone size: .
CDR3 protein: CASSQDLRGPPQEAQYF
CDR3 DNA: TGTGCCAGCAGCCAAGATCTGAGGGGGCCCCCCCAAGAGGCCCAGTACTTC

J gene: TRBJ1-1
V gene: TRBV12-5
CDR3 length: 19
D gene: TRBD1
clone size: .
CDR3 protein: CASGLVLMPMGQGRTEAFF
CDR3 DNA: TGTGCTAGTGGTTTGGTACTTATGCCCATGGGACAGGGAAGGACTGAAGCTTTCTTT

J gene: TRBJ1-5
V gene: TRBV7-3
CDR3 length: 20
D gene: TRBD1
clone size: .
CDR3 protein: CASSLGQGQGFSLGNQPQHF
CDR3 DNA: TGTGCCAGCAGCTTAGGGCAGGGACAGGGATTTAGTTTGGGCAATCAGCCCCAGCATTTT

J gene: TRBJ1-1
V gene: TRBV5-5
CDR3 length: 14
D gene: .
clone size: .
CDR3 protein: CASSSLPRGPEAFF
CDR3 DNA: TGTGCCAGCAGCTCCCTTCCCAGGGGCCCTGAAGCTTTCTTT

J gene: TRBJ1-2
V gene: TRBV29-1
CDR3 length: 13
D gene: TRBD1
clone size: few
CDR3 protein: CSVGDRGEFGYTF
CDR3 DNA: TGCAGCGTGGGGGACAGGGGGGAATTTGGCTACACCTTC

J gene: TRBJ2-7
V gene: TRBV5-1
CDR3 length: 15
D gene: .
clone size: many
CDR3 protein: CASSFGQNSSYEQYF
CDR3 DNA: TGCGCCAGCAGCTTCGGACAGAACAGCTCCTACGAGCAGTACTTC

J gene: TRBJ1-4
V gene: TRBV2
CDR3 length: 14
D gene: .
clone size: many
CDR3 protein: CASSEGALEKKLFF
CDR3 DNA: TGTGCCAGCAGTGAGGGTGCCCTGGAGAAAAAACTGTTTTTT

J gene: TRBJ2-5
V gene: TRBV10-3
CDR3 length: 15
D gene: .
clone size: few
CDR3 protein: CAISESTGLWETQYF
CDR3 DNA: TGTGCCATCAGTGAGTCGACGGGGCTCTGGGAGACCCAGTACTTC